This T cell receptor beta chain was sequenced during a study of blood T cell repertoires in COVID-19. Study-wide background: Samples taken during acute and convalescent COVID-19 were collected in the United States, Italy and Spain.

How the authors handled the data: Cell counts per sample came from amplifying reference gene primers. TCRdb keeps only in-frame clones here, not all; method: immunoSEQ multiplex PCR. That table gives V, J and clone size, and the DNA gave D and trimming. This table has nearly 250,000 clones, 65% to 90% appearing once. Everyone who took part was roughly 18 to 89 years old, and they came from 20 to 25 US areas. CDR1 and CDR2 (germline): SGHTA, FQGNSA. The V gene lost 4 bases and the J gene lost 7 bases, with 8 bases spanning the gap. The CDR3 extends over 11 amino acids. The TCR originated in a woman in her forties or fifties with acute COVID-19. J is TRBJ2-7 and V is TRBV7-2; maybe TRBD2 (5 bases). Sequences were obtained from PBMCs or T cells enriched from blood (not recorded which). CDR3 in DNA: TGTGCCAGCAGCTCGACGGGGGAGCAGTACTTC. Protein product: CASSSTGEQYF.